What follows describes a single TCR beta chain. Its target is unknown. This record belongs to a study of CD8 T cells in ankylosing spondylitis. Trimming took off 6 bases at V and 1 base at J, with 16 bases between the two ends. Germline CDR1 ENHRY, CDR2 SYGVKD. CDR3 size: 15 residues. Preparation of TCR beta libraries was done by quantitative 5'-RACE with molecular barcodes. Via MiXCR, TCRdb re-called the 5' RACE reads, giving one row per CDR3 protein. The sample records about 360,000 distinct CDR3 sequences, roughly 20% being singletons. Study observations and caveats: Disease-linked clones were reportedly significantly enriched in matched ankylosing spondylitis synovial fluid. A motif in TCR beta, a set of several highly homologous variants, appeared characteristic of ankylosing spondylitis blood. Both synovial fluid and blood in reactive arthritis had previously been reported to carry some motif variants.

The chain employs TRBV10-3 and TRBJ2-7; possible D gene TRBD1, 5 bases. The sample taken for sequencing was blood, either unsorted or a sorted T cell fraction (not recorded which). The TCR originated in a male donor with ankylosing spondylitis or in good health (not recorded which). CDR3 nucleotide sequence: TGTGCCATCAGCCCCGACACAGGAGCTTCCTACGAGCAGTACTTC. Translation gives CAISPDTGASYEQYF.